This TCR beta chain was identified during a study of cytomegalovirus exposure and HLA in healthy donors. Study results and limitations: Apparent HLA restriction characterized most CMV-associated TCR beta chains in a later analysis. TCR beta chains associated with HLA were, in a later analysis, more clonally expanded than equally common others.

PCR amplification relied on 60 Vbeta primers (plus 13 Jbeta primers). TCRdb's copy holds only in-frame clones and misses some; the assay was immunoSEQ multiplex PCR. The table has 220,000 or so clones, roughly 84% seen once. With regard to this clone: Its antigen is as yet unknown.

Sequenced material: PBMCs. The clonotype comes from a man in his fifties in good health and CMV-seronegative.

The CDR3 is CASSSLTSGRAGEQFF. The CDR3 nucleotides are TGTGCCAGCAGTTCCCTGACTAGCGGGAGGGCCGGTGAGCAGTTCTTC. The chain employs TRBV27 and TRBJ2-1; TRBD2 agrees at 14 bases. The germline CDR1 and CDR2 sequences are MNHEY and SMNVEV (reference sequence). After removal of 4 bases from V and 9 bases from J, the junction contained 8 bases not matched to a gene. The CDR3 covers 16 residues.